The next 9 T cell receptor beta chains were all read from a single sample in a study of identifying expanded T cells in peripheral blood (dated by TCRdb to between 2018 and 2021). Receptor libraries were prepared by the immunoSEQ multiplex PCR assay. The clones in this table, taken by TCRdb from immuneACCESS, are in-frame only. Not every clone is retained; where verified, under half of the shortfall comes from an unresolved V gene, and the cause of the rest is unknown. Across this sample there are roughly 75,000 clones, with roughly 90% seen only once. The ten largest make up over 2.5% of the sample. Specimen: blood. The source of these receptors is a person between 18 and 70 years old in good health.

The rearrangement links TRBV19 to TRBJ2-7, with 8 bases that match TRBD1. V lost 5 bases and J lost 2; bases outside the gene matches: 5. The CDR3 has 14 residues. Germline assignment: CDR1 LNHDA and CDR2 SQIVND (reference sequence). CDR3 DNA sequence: TGTGCCAGTAGTCAGGGGGCCTCCACCTACGAGCAGTACTTC. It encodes CASSQGASTYEQYF.

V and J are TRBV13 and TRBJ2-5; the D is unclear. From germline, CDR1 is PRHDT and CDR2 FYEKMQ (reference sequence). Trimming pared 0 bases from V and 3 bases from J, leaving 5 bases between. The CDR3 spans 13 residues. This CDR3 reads CASSLGVEETQYF. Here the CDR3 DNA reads TGTGCCAGCAGCTTAGGTGTTGAAGAGACCCAGTACTTC.

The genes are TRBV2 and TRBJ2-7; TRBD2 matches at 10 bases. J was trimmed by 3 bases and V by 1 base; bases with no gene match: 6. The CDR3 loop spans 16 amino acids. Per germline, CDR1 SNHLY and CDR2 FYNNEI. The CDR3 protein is CASSEVGLAENYEQYF. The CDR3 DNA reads TGTGCCAGCAGTGAAGTCGGACTAGCGGAAAACTACGAGCAGTACTTC.

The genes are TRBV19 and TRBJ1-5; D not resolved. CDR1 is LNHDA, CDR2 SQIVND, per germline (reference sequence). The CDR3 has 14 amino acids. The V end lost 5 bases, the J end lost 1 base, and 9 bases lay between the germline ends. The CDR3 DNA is TGTGCCAGTAGTCCTCCCCTCAGCAATCAGCCCCAGCATTTT. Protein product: CASSPPLSNQPQHF.

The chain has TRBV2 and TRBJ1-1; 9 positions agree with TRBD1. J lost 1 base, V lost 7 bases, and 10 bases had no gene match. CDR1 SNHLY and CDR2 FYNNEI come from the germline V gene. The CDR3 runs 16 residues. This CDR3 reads CASNPPPGQGNTEAFF. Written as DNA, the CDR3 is TGTGCCAGCAACCCACCCCCGGGACAGGGGAACACTGAAGCTTTCTTT.

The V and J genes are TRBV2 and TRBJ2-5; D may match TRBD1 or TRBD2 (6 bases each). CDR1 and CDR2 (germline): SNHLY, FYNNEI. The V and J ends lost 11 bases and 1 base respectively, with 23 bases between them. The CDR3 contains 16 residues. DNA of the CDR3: TGTGCCGCGAACCCGGCCGGGGGCCATCCCCAAGAGACCCAGTACTTC. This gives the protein CAANPAGGHPQETQYF.

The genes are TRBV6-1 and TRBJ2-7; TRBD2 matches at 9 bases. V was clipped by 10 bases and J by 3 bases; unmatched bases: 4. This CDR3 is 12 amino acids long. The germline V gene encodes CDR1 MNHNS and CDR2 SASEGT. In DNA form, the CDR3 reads TGTGCCAATGGCGGGGGGGGCTACGAGCAGTACTTC. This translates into CANGGGGYEQYF.

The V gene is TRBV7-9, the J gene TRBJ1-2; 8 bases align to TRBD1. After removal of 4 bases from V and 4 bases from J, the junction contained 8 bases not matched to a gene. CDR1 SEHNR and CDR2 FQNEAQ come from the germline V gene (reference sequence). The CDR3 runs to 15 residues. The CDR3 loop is CASSSSTGAFYGYTF. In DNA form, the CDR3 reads TGTGCCAGCAGCTCATCGACAGGGGCATTCTATGGCTACACCTTC.

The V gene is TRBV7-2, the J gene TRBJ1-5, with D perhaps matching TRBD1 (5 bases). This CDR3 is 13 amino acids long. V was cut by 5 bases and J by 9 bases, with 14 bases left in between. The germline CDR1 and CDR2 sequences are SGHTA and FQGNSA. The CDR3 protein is CASSPQAQGPQHF. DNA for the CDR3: TGTGCCAGCAGCCCACAGGCCCAAGGGCCCCAGCATTTT. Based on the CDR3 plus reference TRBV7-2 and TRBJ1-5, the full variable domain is GAGVSQSPSNKVTEKGKDVELRCDPISGHTALYWYRQSLGQGLEFLIYFQGNSAPDKSGLPSDRFSAERTGGSVSTLTIQRTQQEDSAVYLCASSPQAQGPQHFGDGTRLSIL.